This T cell receptor (beta chain) stems from a study of shared clonotypes between healthy human individuals (TCRdb year 2020). For the wider study: A few men and a couple of women, aged 18 to 49 years, made up the cohort. The study deeply sequenced blood TCR repertoires of about 5 healthy adults to estimate repertoire size and the extent of clonotype sharing between individuals. Libraries were prepared and TCR repertoires were sequenced by different laboratories using diverse techniques, in order to increase sequencing depth and limit assay-specific biases. Each donor's leukapheresis produced roughly between roughly 0.94 and 9.5 billion PBMCs.

Healthy HIV-negative adults with no recently reported acute infections or vaccinations were included as donors. Only Caucasian adults living in Nashville, Tennessee, USA were represented among the donors. For unsorted samples, some 90 million PBMCs were counted, and genomic DNA was extracted using the QIAamp DNA Blood Mini kit. Blood was obtained by leukapheresis, after which PBMCs were separated by Ficoll-Histopaque density gradient centrifugation and cryopreserved in liquid nitrogen vapor phase. Comment on this clone: Its antigen has not been determined. There are no base qualities to consult, and no much larger clone falls within one base.

Using the deep immunoSEQ assay, multiplex PCR amplified TCR CDR3 regions from genomic DNA. For each cell subset, the extracted genomic DNA was distributed evenly across all wells of several immunoSEQ 96-well plates, and each plate served as one replicate. For unsorted PBMC, each replicate PCR was loaded with approximately 300 ng genomic DNA, equivalent to 30,000 or so T cell genomes. Genomic DNA from unsorted PBMC was sequenced over ten immunoSEQ deep assay plates. Purified libraries were quantified with a Qubit 3.0 fluorometer, sized on a Bioanalyzer 2100, and re-quantified with the KAPA Library Quantification kit. Each immunoSEQ 96-well plate was sequenced on its own single-read 150-cycle Illumina NextSeq 550 flow cell. Per the original workflow: Because the immunoSEQ output held only junctional sequences and lacked quality scores, the filtering could not match the filtering applied to full-length reads. To assign V/J genes and CDR3, sequences were annotated against IMGT germline references using PyIR, a Python wrapper for IgBLAST v1.9. Any read was removed if the V/J assignment was weak (E-value above 1e-6), the CDR3 was missing, or the read contained stop codons, out-of-frame junctions, or ambiguous translated residues. V3J clonotypes were defined as sequences sharing the same inferred V gene, J gene, and CDR3 amino acid sequence. The percentage overlap between two repertoires was calculated by dividing the number of shared unique clonotypes by the size of the smaller repertoire. Richness of each repertoire was evaluated using RTK rarefaction, the Chao1 estimator, and Recon v2.1 estimates of unobserved clonotypes. Drawn from immuneACCESS, this table holds only the in-frame rearrangements with V and J called that TCRdb kept. Clones are partly lost; checked studies trace under half to an unresolved V gene and leave the rest unexplained. V, J and clone size derive from that table, while D and trimming were established from the DNA sequence. The sample table shows hundreds of thousands of clones, and 75% to 85% are seen once. The ten largest make up roughly 13% of the sample.

Overall study results and their limits: Pairwise subsampling indicated that sequencing depth was expected to affect the degree of clonotype sharing among donors. Sampling was limited to blood, and TCR repertoires in tissue likely differ from TCR repertoires in blood. Because the study included only a small number of donors, the genetic and exposure-history diversity represented was limited.

This TCR came from a woman aged 40 to 50 in good health. Some clones in this sample may be carry-over from other donors' samples. Source material: PBMCs.

CDR3 region: CASSWGQGYEQYF. The sequenced DNA: TGCGCCAGCAGCTGGGGACAGGGTTACGAGCAGTACTTC. The receptor chain draws on TRBV5-1 and TRBJ2-7; TRBD1 fits 9 bases in the junction. The CDR3 runs 13 residues from the cysteine to the phenylalanine. Of the read, only the CDR3 DNA is kept; its 39 bases are in frame from base 1. Per the germline V gene, SGHRS is the CDR1 and YFSETQ is the CDR2. V has 3 bases trimmed and J has 4 bases trimmed; junction bases matching no gene number 2.